Presented here are 7 T cell receptor beta chains from one specimen sequenced in a study of Ad26.COV2.S vaccination and SARS-CoV-2 variants. The protocol was immunoSEQ multiplex PCR, while the TCRdb copy is restricted to in-frame clones and leaves out a portion. The table includes over 400,000 clones, 80% to 90% detected once. The treatment was: over 15 received Ad26.COV2.S at low or high dose, single or two shots; about 5 received placebo; per-sample allocation not given. Material that was analyzed had been drawn on day 63 after the first vaccine or placebo injection. Sequences were derived from peripheral blood, sampled in a trial of Ad26.COV2.S vaccine versus placebo. The receptors come from a person between 18 and 65 years old who received the Ad26.COV2.S COVID-19 vaccine or a placebo.

This chain links TRBV10-3 with TRBJ1-2; TRBD1 might be the D (5 bases). This CDR3 is 16 amino acids long. V was shortened by 2 bases and J by 4 bases, with 17 bases between the two germline ends. CDR1 and CDR2 from the germline V gene are ENHRY and SYGVKD. CDR3 in DNA: TGTGCCATCAGTGAGATGCAGGGTGTGGACCTCTATGGCTACACCTTC. Its protein product is CAISEMQGVDLYGYTF.

The rearrangement joins TRBV19 to TRBJ2-5, with D perhaps matching TRBD2 (6 bases). The CDR3 contains 17 residues. Germline CDR1 and CDR2: LNHDA and SQIVND (reference sequence). Trimming removed 5 bases at V and 4 bases at J, with 23 bases between. CDR3 in DNA: TGTGCCAGTAGTCCCGGTAGCGGTCAAAAGCCAGGAGAGACCCAGTACTTC. This codes for CASSPGSGQKPGETQYF.

The gene calls are TRBV5-1 and TRBJ2-2, with 7 bases fitting TRBD1. J lost 0 bases, V lost 0 bases, and 2 bases had no gene match. Germline CDR1 is SGHRS and CDR2 is YFSETQ. The CDR3 consists of 16 residues. This CDR3 is CASSLAGTANTGELFF. CDR3 bases: TGCGCCAGCAGCTTGGCAGGGACAGCGAACACCGGGGAGCTGTTTTTT.

The gene calls are TRBV23-1 and TRBJ1-5, with D possibly TRBD1 on 6 matching bases. TRBV23-1 carries the ORF label, with uncertain function. The CDR3 sequence is 19 residues long. The ends were cut back, 3 bases at V and 4 bases at J, with 25 bases in the middle. The CDR3 nucleotides read TGCGCCAGCAGTCACCCCCCGGAGGCGAAAAGGGGGGATAATCAGCCCCAGCATTTT. Translated, it gives CASSHPPEAKRGDNQPQHF.

The table lists this clone with a count of one. The V and J genes are TRBV5-1 and TRBJ2-1; tentative D call: TRBD2 (6 bases). The V end lost 0 bases, the J end lost 5 bases, and 12 bases lay between the germline ends. CDR1 and CDR2 from the germline V gene are SGHRS and YFSETQ. This CDR3 spans 15 amino acids. CDR3 region: CASSLAAGRNNEQFF. The CDR3, as DNA: TGCGCCAGCAGCTTGGCCGCGGGGAGGAACAATGAGCAGTTCTTC.

The DNA for the CDR3 is TGTGCCAGCATAGTGGACAGGGGTCTCGGCGAGCAGTACGTC. It codes for CASIVDRGLGEQYV. The chain joins TRBV2 to TRBJ2-7, with TRBD1 matching over 9 bases. This CDR3 has 14 amino acids. Per germline, CDR1 SNHLY and CDR2 FYNNEI. V trimming: 7 bases; J trimming: 6 bases; junction bases outside the gene matches: 10.

V usage is TRBV6-6 and J usage is TRBJ2-3; D unclear. The germline V gene has CDR1 MNHNY and CDR2 SVGAGI (reference sequence). The CDR3 is 14 amino acids. The V and J ends lost 8 bases and 0 bases respectively, with 12 bases between them. Written as DNA, the CDR3 is TGTGCCAGCGCCCAGCGCGTCAGCACAGATACGCAGTATTTT. This translates into CASAQRVSTDTQYF.